This TCR beta chain stems from a study of blood T cell repertoires in COVID-19. The protocol was immunoSEQ multiplex PCR, while the TCRdb copy is restricted to in-frame clones and leaves out a portion. Found here are a few hundred thousand clones, more than 75% of them singletons; the top ten hold over 7.5%. The CDR3 runs 17 residues. V lost 5 bases to trimming and J lost 6 bases; unmatched junction nucleotides: 14. CDR1 and CDR2 (germline): SGHTA, FQGTGA. This clone was counted many times. The TCR sequence derives from a man in his forties who had recovered from COVID-19. This chain connects TRBV7-3 to TRBJ2-3, with TRBD1 matching 10 bases. The sequencing sample was made of peripheral blood. The CDR3: CASSLLPDRGERDTQYF. Here the CDR3 DNA reads TGTGCCAGCAGCCTCCTCCCGGACAGGGGGGAAAGGGATACGCAGTATTTT.